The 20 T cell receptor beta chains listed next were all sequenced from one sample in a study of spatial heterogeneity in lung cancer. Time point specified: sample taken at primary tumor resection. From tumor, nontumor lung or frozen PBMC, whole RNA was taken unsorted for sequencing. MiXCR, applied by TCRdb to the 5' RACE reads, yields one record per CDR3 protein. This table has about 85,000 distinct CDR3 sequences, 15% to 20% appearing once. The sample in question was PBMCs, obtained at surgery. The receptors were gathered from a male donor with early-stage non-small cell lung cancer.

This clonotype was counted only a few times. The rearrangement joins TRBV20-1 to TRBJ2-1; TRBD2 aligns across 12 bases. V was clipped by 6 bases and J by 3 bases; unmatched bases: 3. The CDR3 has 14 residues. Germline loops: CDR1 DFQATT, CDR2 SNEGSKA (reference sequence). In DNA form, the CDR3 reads TGCAGTGCAGAGGGACTAGCGGGCTACAATGAGCAGTTCTTC. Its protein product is CSAEGLAGYNEQFF.

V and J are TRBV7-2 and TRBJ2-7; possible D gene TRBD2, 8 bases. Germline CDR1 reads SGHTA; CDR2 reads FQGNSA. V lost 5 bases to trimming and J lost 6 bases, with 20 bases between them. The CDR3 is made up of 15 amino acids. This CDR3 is CASSRSGGQKGEQYF. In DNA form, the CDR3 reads TGTGCCAGCAGCAGAAGCGGGGGACAGAAGGGCGAGCAGTACTTC. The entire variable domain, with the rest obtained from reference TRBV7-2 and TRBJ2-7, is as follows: GAGVSQSPSNKVTEKGKDVELRCDPISGHTALYWYRQSLGQGLEFLIYFQGNSAPDKSGLPSDRFSAERTGGSVSTLTIQRTQQEDSAVYLCASSRSGGQKGEQYFGPGTRLTVT.

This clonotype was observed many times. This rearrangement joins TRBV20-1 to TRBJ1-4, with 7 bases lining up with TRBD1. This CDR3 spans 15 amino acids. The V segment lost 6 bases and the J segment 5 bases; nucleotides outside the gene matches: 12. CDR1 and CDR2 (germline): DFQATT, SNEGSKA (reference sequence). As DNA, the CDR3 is TGCAGTGCCGAATCCCGACAGGGATGGAATGAAAAACTGTTTTTT. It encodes CSAESRQGWNEKLFF.

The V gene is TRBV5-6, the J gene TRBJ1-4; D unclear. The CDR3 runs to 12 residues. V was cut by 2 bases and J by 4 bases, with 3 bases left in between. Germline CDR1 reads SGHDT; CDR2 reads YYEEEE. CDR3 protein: CASSFINEKLFF. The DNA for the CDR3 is TGTGCCAGCAGCTTTATTAATGAAAAACTGTTTTTT.

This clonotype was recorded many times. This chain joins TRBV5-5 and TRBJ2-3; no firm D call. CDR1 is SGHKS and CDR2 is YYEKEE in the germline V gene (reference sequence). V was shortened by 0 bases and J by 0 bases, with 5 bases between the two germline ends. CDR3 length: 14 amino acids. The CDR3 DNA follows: TGTGCCAGCAGCTTGGACACTAGCACAGATACGCAGTATTTT. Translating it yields CASSLDTSTDTQYF.

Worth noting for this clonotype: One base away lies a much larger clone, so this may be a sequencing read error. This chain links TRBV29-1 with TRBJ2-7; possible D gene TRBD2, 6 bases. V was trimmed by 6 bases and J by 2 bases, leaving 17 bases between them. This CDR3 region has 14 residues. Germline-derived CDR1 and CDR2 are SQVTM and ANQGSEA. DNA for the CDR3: TGCAGCGTCAATCTAGCGAGGGTCGCCTACGAGCAGTACTTC. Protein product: CSVNLARVAYEQYF.

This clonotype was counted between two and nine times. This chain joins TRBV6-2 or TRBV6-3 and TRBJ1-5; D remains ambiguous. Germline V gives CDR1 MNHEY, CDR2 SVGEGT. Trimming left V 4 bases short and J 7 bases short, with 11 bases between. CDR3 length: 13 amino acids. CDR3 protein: CASSSGRQQPQHF. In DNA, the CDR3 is TGTGCCAGCAGTTCGGGTCGGCAACAGCCCCAGCATTTT.

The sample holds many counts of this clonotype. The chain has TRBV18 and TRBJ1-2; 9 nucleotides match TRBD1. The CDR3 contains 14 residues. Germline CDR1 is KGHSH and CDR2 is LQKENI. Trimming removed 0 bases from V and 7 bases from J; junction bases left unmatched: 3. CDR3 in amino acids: CASSPPGQGSGYTF. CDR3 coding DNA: TGTGCCAGCTCACCACCGGGACAGGGCTCTGGCTACACCTTC.

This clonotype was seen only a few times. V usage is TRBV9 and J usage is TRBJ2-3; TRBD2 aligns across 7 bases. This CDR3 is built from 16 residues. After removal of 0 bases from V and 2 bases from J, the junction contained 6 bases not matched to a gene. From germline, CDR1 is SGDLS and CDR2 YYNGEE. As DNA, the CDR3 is TGTGCCAGCAGCGTAGCCAGCGGGGCTTTCACAGATACGCAGTATTTT. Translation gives CASSVASGAFTDTQYF.

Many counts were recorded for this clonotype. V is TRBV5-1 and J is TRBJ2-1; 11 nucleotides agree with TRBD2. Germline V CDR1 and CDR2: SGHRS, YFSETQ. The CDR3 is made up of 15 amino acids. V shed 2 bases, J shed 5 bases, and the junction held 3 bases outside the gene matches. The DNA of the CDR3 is TGCGCCAGCAGCTTCGGGACTAGCGGAAACAATGAGCAGTTCTTC. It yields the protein CASSFGTSGNNEQFF.

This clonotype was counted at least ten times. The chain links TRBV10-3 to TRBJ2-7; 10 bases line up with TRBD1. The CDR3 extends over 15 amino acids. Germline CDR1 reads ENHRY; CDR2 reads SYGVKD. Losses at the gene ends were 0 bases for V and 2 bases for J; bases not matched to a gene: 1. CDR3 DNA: TGTGCCATCAGTGAGTCGGGACAGGGGCCCTACGAGCAGTACTTC. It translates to CAISESGQGPYEQYF.

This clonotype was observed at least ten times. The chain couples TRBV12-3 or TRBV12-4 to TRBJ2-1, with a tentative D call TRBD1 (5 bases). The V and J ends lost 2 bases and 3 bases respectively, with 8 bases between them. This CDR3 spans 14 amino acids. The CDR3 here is CASSLRQNYNEQFF. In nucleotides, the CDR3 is TGTGCCAGCAGTTTAAGACAGAACTACAATGAGCAGTTCTTC.

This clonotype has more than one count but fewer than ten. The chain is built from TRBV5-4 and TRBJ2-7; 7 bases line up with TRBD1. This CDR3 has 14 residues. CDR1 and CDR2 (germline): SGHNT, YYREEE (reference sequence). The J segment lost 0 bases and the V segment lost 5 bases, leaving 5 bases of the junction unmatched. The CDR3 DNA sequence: TGTGCCAGCAGAAGACAGGGTGGCTCCTACGAGCAGTACTTC. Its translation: CASRRQGGSYEQYF.

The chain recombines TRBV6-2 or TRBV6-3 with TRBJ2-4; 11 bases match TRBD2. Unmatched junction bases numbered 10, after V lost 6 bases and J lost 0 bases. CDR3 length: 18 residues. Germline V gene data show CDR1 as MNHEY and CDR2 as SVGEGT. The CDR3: CASSRHGTSGVAKNIQYF. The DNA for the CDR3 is TGTGCCAGCAGCCGACACGGGACTAGCGGTGTAGCCAAAAACATTCAGTACTTC.

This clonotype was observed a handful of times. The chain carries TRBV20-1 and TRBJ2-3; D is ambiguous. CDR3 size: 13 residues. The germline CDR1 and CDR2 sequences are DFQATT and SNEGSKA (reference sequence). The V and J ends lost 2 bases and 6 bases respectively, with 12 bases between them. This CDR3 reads CSARSGPRDTQYF. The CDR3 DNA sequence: TGCAGTGCTAGATCAGGTCCCCGGGATACGCAGTATTTT.

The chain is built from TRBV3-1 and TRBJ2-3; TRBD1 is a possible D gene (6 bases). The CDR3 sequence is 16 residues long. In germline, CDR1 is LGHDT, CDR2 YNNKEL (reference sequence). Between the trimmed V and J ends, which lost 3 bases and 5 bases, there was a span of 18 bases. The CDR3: CASSQGERGKGDTQYF. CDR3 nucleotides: TGTGCCAGCAGCCAGGGCGAGAGGGGGAAGGGAGATACGCAGTATTTT.

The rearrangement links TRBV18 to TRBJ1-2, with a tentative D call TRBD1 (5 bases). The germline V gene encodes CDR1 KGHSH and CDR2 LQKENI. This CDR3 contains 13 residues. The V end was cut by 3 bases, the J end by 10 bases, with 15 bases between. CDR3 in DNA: TGTGCCAGCTCACCTAGGGGCAGGGACCTCTACACCTTC. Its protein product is CASSPRGRDLYTF.

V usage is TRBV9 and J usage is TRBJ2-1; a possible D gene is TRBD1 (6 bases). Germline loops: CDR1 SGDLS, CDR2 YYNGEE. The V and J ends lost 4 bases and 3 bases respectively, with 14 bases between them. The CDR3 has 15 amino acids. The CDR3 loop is CASSYRTEYYNEQFF. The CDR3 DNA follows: TGTGCCAGCAGCTACCGGACAGAGTACTACAATGAGCAGTTCTTC. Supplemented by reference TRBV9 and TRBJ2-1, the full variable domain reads DSGVTQTPKHLITATGQRVTLRCSPRSGDLSVYWYQQSLDQGLQFLIQYYNGEERAKGNILERFSAQQFPDLHSELNLSSLELGDSALYFCASSYRTEYYNEQFFGPGTRLTVL.

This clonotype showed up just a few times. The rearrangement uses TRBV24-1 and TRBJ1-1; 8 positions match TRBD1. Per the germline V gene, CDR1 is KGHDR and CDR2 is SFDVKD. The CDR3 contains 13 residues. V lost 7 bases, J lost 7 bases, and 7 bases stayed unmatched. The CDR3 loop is CATSAGQANEAFF. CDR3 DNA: TGTGCCACCAGCGCGGGACAGGCGAATGAAGCTTTCTTT.

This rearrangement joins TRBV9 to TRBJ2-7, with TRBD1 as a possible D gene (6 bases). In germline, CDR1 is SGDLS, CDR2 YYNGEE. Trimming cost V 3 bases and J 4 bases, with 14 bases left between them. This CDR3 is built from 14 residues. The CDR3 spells CASSGRQASYEQYF. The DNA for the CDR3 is TGTGCCAGCAGCGGTAGACAGGCCAGTTACGAGCAGTACTTC. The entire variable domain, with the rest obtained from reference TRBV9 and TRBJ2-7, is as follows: DSGVTQTPKHLITATGQRVTLRCSPRSGDLSVYWYQQSLDQGLQFLIQYYNGEERAKGNILERFSAQQFPDLHSELNLSSLELGDSALYFCASSGRQASYEQYFGPGTRLTVT.